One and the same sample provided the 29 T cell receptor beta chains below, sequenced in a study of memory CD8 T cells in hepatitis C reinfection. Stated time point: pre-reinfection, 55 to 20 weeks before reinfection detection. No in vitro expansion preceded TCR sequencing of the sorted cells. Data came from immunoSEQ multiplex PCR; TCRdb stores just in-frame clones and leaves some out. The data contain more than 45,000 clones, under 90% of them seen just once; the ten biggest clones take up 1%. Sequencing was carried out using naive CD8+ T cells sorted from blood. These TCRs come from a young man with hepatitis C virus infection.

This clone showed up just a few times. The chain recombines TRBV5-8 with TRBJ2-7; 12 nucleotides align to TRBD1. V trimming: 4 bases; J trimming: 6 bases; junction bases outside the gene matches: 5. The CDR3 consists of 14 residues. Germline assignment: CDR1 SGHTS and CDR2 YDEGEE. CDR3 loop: CASSMGQGAAEQYF. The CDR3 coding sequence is TGTGCCAGCAGCATGGGACAGGGGGCAGCCGAGCAGTACTTC.

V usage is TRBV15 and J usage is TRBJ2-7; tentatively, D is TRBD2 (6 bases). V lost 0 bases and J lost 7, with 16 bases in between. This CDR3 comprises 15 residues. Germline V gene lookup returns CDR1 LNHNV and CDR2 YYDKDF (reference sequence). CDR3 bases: TGTGCCACCAGCAGAGACCGGGACTCCCAGGGAGAGCAGTACTTC. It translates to CATSRDRDSQGEQYF.

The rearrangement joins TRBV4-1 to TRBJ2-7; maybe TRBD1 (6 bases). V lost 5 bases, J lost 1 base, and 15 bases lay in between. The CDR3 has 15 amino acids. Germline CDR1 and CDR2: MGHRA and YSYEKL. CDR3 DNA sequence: TGCGCCAGCAGCTCCACTCCCGACAGGTCCTACGAGCAGTACGTC. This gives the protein CASSSTPDRSYEQYV.

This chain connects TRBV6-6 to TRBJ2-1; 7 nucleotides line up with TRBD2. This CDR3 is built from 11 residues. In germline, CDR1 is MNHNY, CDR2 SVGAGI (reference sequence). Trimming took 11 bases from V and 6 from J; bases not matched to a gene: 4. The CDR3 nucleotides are TGTGCCTGCGGGGGAGGCAATGAGCAGTTCTTC. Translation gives CACGGGNEQFF.

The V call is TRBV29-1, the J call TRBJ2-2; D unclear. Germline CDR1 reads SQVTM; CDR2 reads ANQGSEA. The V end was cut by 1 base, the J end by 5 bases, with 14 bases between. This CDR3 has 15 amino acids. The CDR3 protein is CSVEASGLETGELFF. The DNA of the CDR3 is TGCAGCGTTGAAGCGTCCGGCCTGGAGACCGGGGAGCTGTTTTTT.

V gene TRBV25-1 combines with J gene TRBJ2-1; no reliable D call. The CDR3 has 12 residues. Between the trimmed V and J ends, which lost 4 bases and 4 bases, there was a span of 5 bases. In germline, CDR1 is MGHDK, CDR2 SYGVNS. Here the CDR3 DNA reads TGTGCCAGCAGTGGGAGTTACAATGAGCAGTTCTTC. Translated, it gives CASSGSYNEQFF.

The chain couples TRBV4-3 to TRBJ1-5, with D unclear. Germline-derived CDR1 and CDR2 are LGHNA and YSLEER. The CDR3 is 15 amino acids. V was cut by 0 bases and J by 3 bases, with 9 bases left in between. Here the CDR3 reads CASSQDRITNQPQHF. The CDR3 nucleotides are TGCGCCAGCAGCCAAGACAGGATAACCAATCAGCCCCAGCATTTT.

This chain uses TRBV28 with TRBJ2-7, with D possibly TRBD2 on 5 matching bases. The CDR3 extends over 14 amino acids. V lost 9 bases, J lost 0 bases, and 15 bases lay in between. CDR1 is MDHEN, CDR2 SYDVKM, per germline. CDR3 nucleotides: TGTGCCAGTCGGTCCTTAGGGAGCTCCTACGAGCAGTACTTC. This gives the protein CASRSLGSSYEQYF. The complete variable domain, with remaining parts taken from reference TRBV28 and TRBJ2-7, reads DVKVTQSSRYLVKRTGEKVFLECVQDMDHENMFWYRQDPGLGLRLIYFSYDVKMKEKGDIPEGYSVSREKKERFSLILESASTNQTSMYLCASRSLGSSYEQYFGPGTRLTVT.

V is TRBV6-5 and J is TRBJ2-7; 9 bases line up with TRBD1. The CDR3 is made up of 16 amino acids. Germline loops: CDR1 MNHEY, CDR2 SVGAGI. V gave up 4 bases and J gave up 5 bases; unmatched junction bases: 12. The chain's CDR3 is CASSSSPPGTGNEQYV. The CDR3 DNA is TGTGCCAGCAGTTCCTCACCTCCTGGGACAGGGAACGAGCAGTACGTC.

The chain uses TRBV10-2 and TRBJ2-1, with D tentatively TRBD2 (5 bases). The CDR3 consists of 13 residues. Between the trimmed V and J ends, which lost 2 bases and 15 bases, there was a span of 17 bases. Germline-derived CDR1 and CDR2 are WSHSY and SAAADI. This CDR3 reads CASSELTAPGLFF. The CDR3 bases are TGCGCCAGCAGTGAGCTGACGGCGCCGGGGTTGTTCTTC.

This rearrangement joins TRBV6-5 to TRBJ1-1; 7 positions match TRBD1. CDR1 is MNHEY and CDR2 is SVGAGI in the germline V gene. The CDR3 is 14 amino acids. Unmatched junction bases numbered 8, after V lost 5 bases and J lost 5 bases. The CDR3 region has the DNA TGTGCCAGCAGTCAAACAGGGGCGCGGACTGAAGCTTTCTTT. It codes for CASSQTGARTEAFF.

The DNA of the CDR3 is TGTGCCAGTAGTATTTCAGGGGAAAGGACCACTGAAGCTTTCTTT. Translation gives CASSISGERTTEAFF. The chain couples TRBV19 to TRBJ1-1, with a weak D call TRBD1 (6 bases). Germline CDR1 is LNHDA and CDR2 is SQIVND (reference sequence). The CDR3 runs 15 residues. The V end lost 3 bases, the J end lost 4 bases, and 15 bases lay between the germline ends.

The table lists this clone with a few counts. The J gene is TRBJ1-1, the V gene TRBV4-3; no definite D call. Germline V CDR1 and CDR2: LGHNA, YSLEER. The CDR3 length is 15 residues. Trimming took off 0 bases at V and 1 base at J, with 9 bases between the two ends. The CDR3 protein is CASSQDRRENTEAFF. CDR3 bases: TGCGCCAGCAGCCAAGATCGACGGGAGAACACTGAAGCTTTCTTT.

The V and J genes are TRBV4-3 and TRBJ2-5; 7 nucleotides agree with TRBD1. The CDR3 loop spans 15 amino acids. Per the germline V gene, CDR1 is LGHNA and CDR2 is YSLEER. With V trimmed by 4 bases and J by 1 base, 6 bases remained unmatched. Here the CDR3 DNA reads TGCGCCAGCAGCCGGGAACAGGGGACCCAAGAGACCCAGTACTTC. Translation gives CASSREQGTQETQYF.

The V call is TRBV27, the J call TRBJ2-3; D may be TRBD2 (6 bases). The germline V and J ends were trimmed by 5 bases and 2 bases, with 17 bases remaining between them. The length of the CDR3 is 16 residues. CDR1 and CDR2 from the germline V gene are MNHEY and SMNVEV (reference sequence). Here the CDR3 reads CASSAQTSSFTDTQYF. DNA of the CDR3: TGTGCCAGCAGTGCCCAGACTAGTTCCTTCACAGATACGCAGTATTTT.

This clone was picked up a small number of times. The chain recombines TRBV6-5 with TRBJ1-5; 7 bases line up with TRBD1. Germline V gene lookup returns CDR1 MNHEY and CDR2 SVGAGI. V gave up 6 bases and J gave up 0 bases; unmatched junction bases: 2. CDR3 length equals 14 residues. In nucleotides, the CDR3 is TGTGCCAGCAGGGGGACAGATAGCAATCAGCCCCAGCATTTT. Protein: CASRGTDSNQPQHF.

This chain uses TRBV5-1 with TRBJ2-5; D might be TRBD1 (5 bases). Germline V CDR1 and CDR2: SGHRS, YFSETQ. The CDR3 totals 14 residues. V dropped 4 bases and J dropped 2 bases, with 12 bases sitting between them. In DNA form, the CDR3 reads TGCGCCAGCAGCCCACGTGGGGCTCAAGAGACCCAGTACTTC. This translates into CASSPRGAQETQYF.

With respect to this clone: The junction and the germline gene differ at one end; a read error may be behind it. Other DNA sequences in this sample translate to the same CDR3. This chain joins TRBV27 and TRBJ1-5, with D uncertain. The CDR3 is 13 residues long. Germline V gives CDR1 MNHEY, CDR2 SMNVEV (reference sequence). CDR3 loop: CASSFYSNQPQHF. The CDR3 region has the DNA TGTGCCAGCAGTTTTTATAGCAATCAGCCTCAGCATTTT.

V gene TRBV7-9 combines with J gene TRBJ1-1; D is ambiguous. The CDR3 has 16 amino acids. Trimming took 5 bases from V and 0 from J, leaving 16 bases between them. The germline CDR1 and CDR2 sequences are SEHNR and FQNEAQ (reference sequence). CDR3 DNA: TGTGCCAGCAGCAATGTCCAGGTCTACATGAACACTGAAGCTTTCTTT. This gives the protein CASSNVQVYMNTEAFF.

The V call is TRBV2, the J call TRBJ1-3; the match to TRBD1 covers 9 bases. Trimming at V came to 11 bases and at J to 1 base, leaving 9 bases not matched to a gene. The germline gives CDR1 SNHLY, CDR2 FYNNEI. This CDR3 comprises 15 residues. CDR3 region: CASDRTGDSGNTIYF. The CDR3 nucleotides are TGTGCCTCTGATCGGACAGGGGATTCTGGAAACACCATATATTTT.

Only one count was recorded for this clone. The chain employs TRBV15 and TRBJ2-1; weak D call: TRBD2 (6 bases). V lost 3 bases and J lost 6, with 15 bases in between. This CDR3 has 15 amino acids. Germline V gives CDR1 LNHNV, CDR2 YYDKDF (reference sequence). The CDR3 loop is CATSRVAVLRNEQFF. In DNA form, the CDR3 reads TGTGCCACCAGCAGGGTAGCGGTCCTTCGCAATGAGCAGTTCTTC.

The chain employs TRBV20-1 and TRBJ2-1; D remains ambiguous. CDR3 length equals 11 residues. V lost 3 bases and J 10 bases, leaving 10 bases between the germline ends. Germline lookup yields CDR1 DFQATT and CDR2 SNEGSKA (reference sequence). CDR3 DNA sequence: TGCAGTGCTAGGCACAGTGGAGAGCAGTTCTTC. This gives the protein CSARHSGEQFF.

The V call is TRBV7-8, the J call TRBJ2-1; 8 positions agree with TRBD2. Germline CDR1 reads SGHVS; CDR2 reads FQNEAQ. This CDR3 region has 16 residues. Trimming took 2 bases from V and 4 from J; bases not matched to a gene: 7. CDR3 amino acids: CASSLRSGSLYNEQFF. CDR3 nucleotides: TGTGCCAGCAGCTTAAGAAGCGGGAGTTTGTACAATGAGCAGTTCTTC.

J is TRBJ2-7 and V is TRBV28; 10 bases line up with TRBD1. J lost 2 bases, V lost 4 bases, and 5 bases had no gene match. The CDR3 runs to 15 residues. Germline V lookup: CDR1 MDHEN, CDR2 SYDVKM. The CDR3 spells CASSSGTGVAYEQYF. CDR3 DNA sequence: TGTGCCAGCAGTTCCGGGACAGGGGTCGCCTACGAGCAGTACTTC.

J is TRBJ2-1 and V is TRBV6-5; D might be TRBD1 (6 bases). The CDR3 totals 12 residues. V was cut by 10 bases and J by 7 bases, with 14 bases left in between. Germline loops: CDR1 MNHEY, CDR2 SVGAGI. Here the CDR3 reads CATRLQGNEQFF. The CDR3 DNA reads TGTGCCACCAGATTACAGGGTAATGAGCAGTTCTTC.

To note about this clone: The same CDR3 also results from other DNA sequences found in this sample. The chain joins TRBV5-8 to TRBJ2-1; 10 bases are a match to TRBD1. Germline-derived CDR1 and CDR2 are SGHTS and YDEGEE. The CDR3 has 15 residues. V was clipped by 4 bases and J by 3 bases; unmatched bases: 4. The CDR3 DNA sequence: TGTGCCAGCAGCGCAGGACAGGGGGGCTACAATGAGCAGTTCTTC. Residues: CASSAGQGGYNEQFF.

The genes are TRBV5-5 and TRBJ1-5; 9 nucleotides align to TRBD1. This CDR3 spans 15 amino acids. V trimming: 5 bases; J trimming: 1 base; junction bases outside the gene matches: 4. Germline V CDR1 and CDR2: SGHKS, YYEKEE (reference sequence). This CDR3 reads CASRGTGSSNQPQHF. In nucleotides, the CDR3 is TGTGCCAGCAGAGGGACAGGGTCCAGCAATCAGCCCCAGCATTTT.

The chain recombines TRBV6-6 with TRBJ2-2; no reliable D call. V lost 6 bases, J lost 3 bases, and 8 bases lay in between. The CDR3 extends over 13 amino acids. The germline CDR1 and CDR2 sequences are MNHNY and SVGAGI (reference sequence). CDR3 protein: CASSPDYTGELFF. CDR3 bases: TGTGCCAGCAGCCCCGACTACACCGGGGAGCTGTTTTTT.

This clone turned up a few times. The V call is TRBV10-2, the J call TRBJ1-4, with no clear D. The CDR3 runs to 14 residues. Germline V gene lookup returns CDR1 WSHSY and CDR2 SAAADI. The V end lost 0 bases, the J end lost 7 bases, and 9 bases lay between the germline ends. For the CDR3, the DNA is TGCGCCAGCAGTGAGTCAGGCGGGGTTGAAAAACTGTTTTTT. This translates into CASSESGGVEKLFF.